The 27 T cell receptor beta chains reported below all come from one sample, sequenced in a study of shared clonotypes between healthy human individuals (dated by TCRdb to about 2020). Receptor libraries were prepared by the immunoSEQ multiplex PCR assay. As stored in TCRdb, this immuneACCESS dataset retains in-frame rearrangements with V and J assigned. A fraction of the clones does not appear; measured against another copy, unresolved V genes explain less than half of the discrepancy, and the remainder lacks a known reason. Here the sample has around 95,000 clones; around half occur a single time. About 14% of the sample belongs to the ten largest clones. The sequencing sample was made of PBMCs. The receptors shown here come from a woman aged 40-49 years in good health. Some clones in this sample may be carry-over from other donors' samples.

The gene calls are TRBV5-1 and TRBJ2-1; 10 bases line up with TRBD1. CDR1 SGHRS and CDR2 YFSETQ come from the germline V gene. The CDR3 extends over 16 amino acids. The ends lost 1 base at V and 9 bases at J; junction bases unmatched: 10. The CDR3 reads CASSLSTGQGQGEQFF. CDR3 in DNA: TGCGCCAGCAGCTTGAGTACGGGACAGGGGCAAGGTGAGCAGTTCTTC.

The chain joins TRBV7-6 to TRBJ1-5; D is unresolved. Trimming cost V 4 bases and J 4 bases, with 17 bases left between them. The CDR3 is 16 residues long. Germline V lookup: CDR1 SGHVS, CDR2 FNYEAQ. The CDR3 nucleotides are TGTGCCAGCAGCTCCGAGCTGGGGAACGGTAATCAGCCCCAGCATTTT. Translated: CASSSELGNGNQPQHF.

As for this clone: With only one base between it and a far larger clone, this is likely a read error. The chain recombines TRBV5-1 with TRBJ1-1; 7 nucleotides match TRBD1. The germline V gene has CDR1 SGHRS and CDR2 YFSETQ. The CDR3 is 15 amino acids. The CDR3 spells CASSLEGTANTGAFF. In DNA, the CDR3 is TGCGCCAGCAGCTTGGAAGGGACAGCCAACACTGGAGCTTTCTTT.

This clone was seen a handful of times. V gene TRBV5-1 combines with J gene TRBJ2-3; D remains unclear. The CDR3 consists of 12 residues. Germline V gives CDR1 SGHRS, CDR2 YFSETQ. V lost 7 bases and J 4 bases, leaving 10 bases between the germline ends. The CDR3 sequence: CASFDEADTQYF. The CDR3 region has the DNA TGCGCCAGCTTTGATGAGGCAGATACGCAGTATTTT.

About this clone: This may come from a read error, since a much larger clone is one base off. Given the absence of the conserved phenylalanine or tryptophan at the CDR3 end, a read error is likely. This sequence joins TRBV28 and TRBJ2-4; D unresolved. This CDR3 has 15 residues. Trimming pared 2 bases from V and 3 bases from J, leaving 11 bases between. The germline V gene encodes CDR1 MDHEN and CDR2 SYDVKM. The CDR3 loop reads CASSLPLSDKNIQYI. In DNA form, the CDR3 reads TGTGCCAGCAGTTTACCCCTATCCGACAAAAACATTCAGTACATC.

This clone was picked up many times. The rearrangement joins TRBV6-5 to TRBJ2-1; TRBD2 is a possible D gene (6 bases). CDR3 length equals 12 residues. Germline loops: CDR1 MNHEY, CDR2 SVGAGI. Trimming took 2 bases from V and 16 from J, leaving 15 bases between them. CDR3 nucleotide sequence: TGTGCCAGCAGTTACCAGCCGGGACTGTACTTCTTC. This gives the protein CASSYQPGLYFF.

The CDR3 reads CASSAAGQIYEQYF. DNA of the CDR3: TGTGCCAGCAGCGCGGCGGGACAGATCTACGAGCAGTACTTC. The rearrangement uses TRBV5-4 and TRBJ2-5, with D possibly being TRBD1 (7 bases). With the DNA end fitting TRBJ2-7 better, the J assignment may be wrong. The CDR3 sequence is 14 residues long. Germline V gene lookup returns CDR1 SGHNT and CDR2 YYREEE (reference sequence).

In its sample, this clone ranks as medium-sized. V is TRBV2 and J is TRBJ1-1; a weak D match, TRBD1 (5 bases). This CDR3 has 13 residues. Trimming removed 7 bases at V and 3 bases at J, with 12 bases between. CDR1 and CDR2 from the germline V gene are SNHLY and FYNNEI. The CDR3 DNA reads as TGTGCCAGCATTAATGGGGGAGACACTGAAGCTTTCTTT. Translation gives CASINGGDTEAFF.

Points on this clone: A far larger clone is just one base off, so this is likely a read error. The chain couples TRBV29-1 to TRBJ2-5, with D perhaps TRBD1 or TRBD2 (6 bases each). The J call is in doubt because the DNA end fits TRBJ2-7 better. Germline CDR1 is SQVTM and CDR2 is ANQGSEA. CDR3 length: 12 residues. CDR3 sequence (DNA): TGCAGCGTGGGGGGCAGTCAGTACGAGCAGTACTTC. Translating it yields CSVGGSQYEQYF.

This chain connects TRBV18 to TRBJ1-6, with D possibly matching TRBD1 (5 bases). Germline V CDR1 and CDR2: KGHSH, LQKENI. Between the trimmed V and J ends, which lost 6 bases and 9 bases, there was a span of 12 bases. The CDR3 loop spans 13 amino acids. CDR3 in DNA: TGTGCCAGCTCTACCGGTCAGGGTTCACCCCTCCACTTT. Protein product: CASSTGQGSPLHF. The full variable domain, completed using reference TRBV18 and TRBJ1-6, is NAGVMQNPRHLVRRRGQEARLRCSPMKGHSHVYWYRQLPEEGLKFMVYLQKENIIDESGMPKERFSAEFPKEGPSILRIQQVVRGDSAAYFCASSTGQGSPLHFGNGTRLTVT.

CDR3 loop: CASSITGVEQPQHF. CDR3 nucleotide sequence: TGTGCCAGCAGTATCACAGGGGTCGAGCAGCCCCAGCATTTT. V and J are TRBV2 and TRBJ1-5; 7 nucleotides line up with TRBD1. The V and J ends lost 5 bases and 7 bases, in that order; junction bases with no gene match: 8. Germline V lookup: CDR1 SNHLY, CDR2 FYNNEI. The CDR3 runs to 14 residues.

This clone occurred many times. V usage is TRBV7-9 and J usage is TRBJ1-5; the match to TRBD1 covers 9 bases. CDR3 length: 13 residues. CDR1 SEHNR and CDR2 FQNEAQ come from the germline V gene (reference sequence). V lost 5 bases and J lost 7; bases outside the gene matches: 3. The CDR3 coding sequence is TGTGCCAGCAGCGGGACAGGGAGGCAGCCCCAGCATTTT. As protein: CASSGTGRQPQHF.

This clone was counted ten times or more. The CDR3 DNA reads TGTGCCTGGGCAGAAGAAGGAGAAGCCCTCTGGGCTGGGGCCAACGTCCTGACTTTC. Protein product: CAWAEEGEALWAGANVLTF. The V gene is TRBV30, the J gene TRBJ2-6; D call uncertain. Germline assignment: CDR1 GTSNPN and CDR2 SVGIG (reference sequence). V dropped 5 bases and J dropped 2 bases, with 25 bases sitting between them. The CDR3 spans 19 residues. Together with reference TRBV30 and TRBJ2-6, the CDR3 gives the full variable domain: SQTIHQWPATLVQPVGSPLSLECTVEGTSNPNLYWYRQAAGRGLQLLFYSVGIGQISSEVPQNLSASRPQDRQFILSSKKLLLSDSGFYLCAWAEEGEALWAGANVLTFGAGSRLTVL.

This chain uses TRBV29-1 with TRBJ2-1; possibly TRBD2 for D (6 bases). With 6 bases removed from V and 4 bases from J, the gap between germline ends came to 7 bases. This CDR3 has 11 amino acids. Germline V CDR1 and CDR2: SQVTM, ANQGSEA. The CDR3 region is CSVRGYNEQFF. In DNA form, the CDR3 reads TGCAGCGTGCGGGGTTACAATGAGCAGTTCTTC.

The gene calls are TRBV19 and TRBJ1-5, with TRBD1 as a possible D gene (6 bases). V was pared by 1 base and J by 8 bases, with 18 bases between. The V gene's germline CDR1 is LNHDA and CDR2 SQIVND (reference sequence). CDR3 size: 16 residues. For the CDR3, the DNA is TGTGCCAGTAGTATAGTTAACTTAATTCCAGGGGAGCCCCAGCATTTT. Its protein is CASSIVNLIPGEPQHF.

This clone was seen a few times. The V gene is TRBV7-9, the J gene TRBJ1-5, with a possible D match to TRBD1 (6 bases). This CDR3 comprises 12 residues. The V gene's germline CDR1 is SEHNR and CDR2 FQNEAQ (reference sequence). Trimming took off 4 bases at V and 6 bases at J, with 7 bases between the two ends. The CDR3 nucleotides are TGTGCCAGCAGCTCCAGGGGTCAGCCCCAGCATTTT. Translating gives CASSSRGQPQHF.

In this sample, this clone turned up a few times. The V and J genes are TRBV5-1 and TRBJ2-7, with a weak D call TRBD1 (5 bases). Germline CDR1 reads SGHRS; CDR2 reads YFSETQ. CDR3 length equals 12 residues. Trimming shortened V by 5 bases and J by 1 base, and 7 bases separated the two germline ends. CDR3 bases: TGCGCCAGCAGTGACAGTTCCTACGAGCAGTACTTC. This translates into CASSDSSYEQYF.

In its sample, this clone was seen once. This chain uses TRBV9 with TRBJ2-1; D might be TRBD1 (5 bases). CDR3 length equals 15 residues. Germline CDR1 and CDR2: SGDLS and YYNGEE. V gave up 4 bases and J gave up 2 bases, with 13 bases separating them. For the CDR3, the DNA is TGTGCCAGCAGCACGGACAACTCACCCTACAATGAGCAGTTCTTC. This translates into CASSTDNSPYNEQFF.

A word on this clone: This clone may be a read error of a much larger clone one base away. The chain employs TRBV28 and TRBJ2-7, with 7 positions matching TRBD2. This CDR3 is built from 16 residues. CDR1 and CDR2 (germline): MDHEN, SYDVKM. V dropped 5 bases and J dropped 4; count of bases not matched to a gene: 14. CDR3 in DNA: TGTGCCAGCAGTACTCCCCTGGGGACTAACTTGTACGAGCAGTACTTC. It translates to CASSTPLGTNLYEQYF. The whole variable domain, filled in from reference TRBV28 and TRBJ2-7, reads DVKVTQSSRYLVKRTGEKVFLECVQDMDHENMFWYRQDPGLGLRLIYFSYDVKMKEKGDIPEGYSVSREKKERFSLILESASTNQTSMYLCASSTPLGTNLYEQYFGPGTRLTVT.

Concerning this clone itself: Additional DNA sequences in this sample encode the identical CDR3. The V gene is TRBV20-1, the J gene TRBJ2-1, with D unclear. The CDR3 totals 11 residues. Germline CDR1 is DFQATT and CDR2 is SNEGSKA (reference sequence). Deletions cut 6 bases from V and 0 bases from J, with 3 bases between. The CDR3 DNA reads TGCAGTGCGGGCTCCTACAATGAGCAGTTCTTC. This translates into CSAGSYNEQFF.

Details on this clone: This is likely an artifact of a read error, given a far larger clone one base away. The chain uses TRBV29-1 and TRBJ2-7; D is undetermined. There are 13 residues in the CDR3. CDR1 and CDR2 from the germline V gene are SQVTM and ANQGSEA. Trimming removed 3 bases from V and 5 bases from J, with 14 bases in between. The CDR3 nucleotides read TGCAGCGTTGACACCGACGGGCGGCACGAGCAGTACTTC. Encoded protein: CSVDTDGRHEQYF.

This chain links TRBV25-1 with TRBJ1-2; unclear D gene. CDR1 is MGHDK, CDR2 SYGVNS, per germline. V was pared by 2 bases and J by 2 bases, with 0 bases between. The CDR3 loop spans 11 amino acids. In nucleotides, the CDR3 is TGTGCCAGCAGTGAAAACTATGGCTACACCTTC. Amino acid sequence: CASSENYGYTF.

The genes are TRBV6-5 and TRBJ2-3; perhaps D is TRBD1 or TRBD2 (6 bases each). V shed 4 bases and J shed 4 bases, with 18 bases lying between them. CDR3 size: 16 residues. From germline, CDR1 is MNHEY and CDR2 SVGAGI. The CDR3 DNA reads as TGTGCCAGCAGTTGGGGAATTGGGGGGCTGGCAGATACGCAGTATTTT. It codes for CASSWGIGGLADTQYF.

The CDR3 region has the DNA TGTGCCAGCAGCGCCGGGACTAGCGGCGCCTACGAGCAGTACTTC. Protein: CASSAGTSGAYEQYF. The J gene is TRBJ2-7, the V gene TRBV4-2, with TRBD2 matching 11 bases. Germline CDR1 LGHNA, CDR2 YNFKEQ. Trimming at V came to 5 bases and at J to 2 bases, leaving 5 bases not matched to a gene. The CDR3 loop spans 15 amino acids.

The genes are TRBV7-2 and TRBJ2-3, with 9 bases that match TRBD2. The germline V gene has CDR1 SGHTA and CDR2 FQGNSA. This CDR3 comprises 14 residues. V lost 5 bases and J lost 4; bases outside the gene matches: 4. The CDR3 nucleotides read TGTGCCAGCAGCGTGGGACTAGCTGCAGATACGCAGTATTTT. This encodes CASSVGLAADTQYF.

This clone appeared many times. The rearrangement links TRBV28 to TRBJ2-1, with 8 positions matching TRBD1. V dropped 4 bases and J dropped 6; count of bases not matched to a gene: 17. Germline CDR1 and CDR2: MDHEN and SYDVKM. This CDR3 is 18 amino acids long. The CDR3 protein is CASSSARTGLWKGNEQFF. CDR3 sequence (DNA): TGTGCCAGCAGTTCAGCCCGGACAGGGCTGTGGAAGGGCAATGAGCAGTTCTTC.

This CDR3 is CASSLARGTSYNEQFF. CDR3 nucleotide sequence: TGTGCCAGCAGCTTAGCGCGCGGAACCTCCTACAATGAGCAGTTCTTC. The chain couples TRBV7-9 to TRBJ2-1, with D unresolved. This CDR3 is 16 amino acids long. The germline V gene encodes CDR1 SEHNR and CDR2 FQNEAQ (reference sequence). Trimming left V 0 bases short and J 0 bases short, with 9 bases between.